The 7 T cell receptor beta chains in this list originate from one sample, sequenced in a study of regulatory T cells in long-lasting Graves disease. Time point denoted: persistent/refractory GD, antithyroid drugs over 5 years with positive TRAb. RNA extracted from PBMCs served as the sequencing template. Building the TCR beta libraries relied on iRepertoire HTBI primers, and CDR3 regions underwent Arm-PCR. From the multiplex PCR reads, TCRdb called clonotypes with MiXCR, one entry per CDR3 protein. Seen here are a few hundred thousand distinct CDR3 sequences, roughly a quarter observed once, and the top ten hold about a quarter. Source: peripheral blood mononuclear cells (PBMCs), taken when the disease was refractory, from a patient treated with antithyroid drugs. The receptors come from a female donor with Graves disease.

V usage is TRBV28 and J usage is TRBJ1-4; unclear D gene. CDR3 size: 13 residues. V gave up 6 bases and J gave up 7 bases, with 12 bases separating them. Germline V gene lookup returns CDR1 MDHEN and CDR2 SYDVKM. The CDR3 region is CASSSQRAEKLFF. As DNA, the CDR3 is TGTGCCAGCAGCTCCCAACGGGCTGAAAAACTGTTTTTT. The whole variable domain, remainder taken from reference TRBV28 and TRBJ1-4, is DVKVTQSSRYLVKRTGEKVFLECVQDMDHENMFWYRQDPGLGLRLIYFSYDVKMKEKGDIPEGYSVSREKKERFSLILESASTNQTSMYLCASSSQRAEKLFFGSGTQLSVL.

V usage is TRBV5-8 and J usage is TRBJ1-5, with D maybe TRBD1 (6 bases). The V end was cut by 0 bases, the J end by 2 bases, with 12 bases between. The germline V gene encodes CDR1 SGHTS and CDR2 YDEGEE. The CDR3 covers 16 residues. CDR3 sequence: CASSLGGGLRNQPQHF. CDR3 in DNA: TGTGCCAGCAGCTTGGGCGGGGGCCTCCGCAATCAGCCCCAGCATTTT.

This clonotype was seen more than once but under ten times. The V and J genes are TRBV19 and TRBJ2-5, with 7 bases identical to TRBD2. This CDR3 spans 15 amino acids. Germline CDR1 reads LNHDA; CDR2 reads SQIVND (reference sequence). Trimming took 3 bases from V and 1 from J; bases not matched to a gene: 5. CDR3 amino acids: CASSIGLAVQETQYF. The CDR3 nucleotides are TGTGCCAGTAGTATCGGCCTAGCGGTCCAAGAGACCCAGTACTTC.

This clonotype has at least ten counts. V is TRBV6-1 and J is TRBJ1-6; unclear D gene. V was shortened by 6 bases and J by 5 bases, with 11 bases between the two germline ends. The CDR3 consists of 14 residues. CDR1 is MNHNS, CDR2 SASEGT, per germline. In DNA form, the CDR3 reads TGTGCCAGCAGACTCACAGAGAATAATTCACCCCTCCACTTT. This sequence encodes CASRLTENNSPLHF.

The gene calls are TRBV7-2 and TRBJ2-7; 9 bases match TRBD2. The CDR3 contains 20 residues. Germline CDR1 reads SGHTA; CDR2 reads FQGNSA. V dropped 0 bases and J dropped 2; count of bases not matched to a gene: 17. The DNA of the CDR3 is TGTGCCAGCAGCTTAGCAGCGGGGGTGGGTAGCGGGAGCGTGGCCTACGAGCAGTACTTC. Its translation: CASSLAAGVGSGSVAYEQYF. Full variable domain (outside the CDR3, taken from reference TRBV7-2 and TRBJ2-7): GAGVSQSPSNKVTEKGKDVELRCDPISGHTALYWYRQSLGQGLEFLIYFQGNSAPDKSGLPSDRFSAERTGGSVSTLTIQRTQQEDSAVYLCASSLAAGVGSGSVAYEQYFGPGTRLTVT.

This clonotype was picked up many times. This rearrangement joins TRBV11-2 to TRBJ2-5, with 8 bases matching TRBD2. The V segment lost 5 bases and the J segment 5 bases; nucleotides outside the gene matches: 7. The CDR3 covers 14 residues. In germline, CDR1 is SGHAT, CDR2 FQNNGV. The CDR3 protein is CASSPMTSVETQYF. The CDR3 DNA follows: TGTGCCAGCAGCCCTATGACTAGCGTGGAGACCCAGTACTTC.

The chain links TRBV28 to TRBJ2-7, with D perhaps TRBD1 (6 bases). This CDR3 region has 15 residues. Germline lookup yields CDR1 MDHEN and CDR2 SYDVKM. V gave up 4 bases and J gave up 1 base, with 14 bases separating them. The CDR3 DNA reads TGTGCCAGCAGTTCAATGGACAGAAATTCCTACGAGCAGTACTTC. It yields the protein CASSSMDRNSYEQYF.